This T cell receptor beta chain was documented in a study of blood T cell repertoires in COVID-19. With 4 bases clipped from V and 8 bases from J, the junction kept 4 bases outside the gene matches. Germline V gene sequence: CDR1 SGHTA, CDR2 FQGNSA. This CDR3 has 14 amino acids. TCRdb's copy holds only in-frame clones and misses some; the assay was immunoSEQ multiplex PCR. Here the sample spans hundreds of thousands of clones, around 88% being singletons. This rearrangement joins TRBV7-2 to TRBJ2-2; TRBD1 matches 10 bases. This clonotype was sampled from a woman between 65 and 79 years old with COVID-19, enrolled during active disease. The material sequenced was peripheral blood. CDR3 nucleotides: TGTGCCAGCAGCTACGGACAGGGGGTGGGGGAGCTGTTTTTT. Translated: CASSYGQGVGELFF.